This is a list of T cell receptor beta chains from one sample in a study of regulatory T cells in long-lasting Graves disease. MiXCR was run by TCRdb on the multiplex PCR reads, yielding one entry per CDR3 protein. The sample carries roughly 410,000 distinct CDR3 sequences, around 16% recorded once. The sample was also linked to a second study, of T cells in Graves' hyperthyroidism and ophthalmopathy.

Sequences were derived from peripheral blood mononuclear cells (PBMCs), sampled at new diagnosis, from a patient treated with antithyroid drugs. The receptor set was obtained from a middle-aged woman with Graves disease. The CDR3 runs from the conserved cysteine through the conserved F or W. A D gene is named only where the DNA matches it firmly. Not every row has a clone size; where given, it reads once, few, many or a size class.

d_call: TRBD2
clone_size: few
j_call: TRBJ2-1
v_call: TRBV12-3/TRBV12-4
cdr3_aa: CASTGLAAYNEQFF
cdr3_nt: TGTGCCAGCACCGGACTAGCGGCATACAATGAGCAGTTCTTC

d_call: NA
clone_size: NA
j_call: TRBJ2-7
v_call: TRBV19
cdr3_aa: CASSMVRRQGGYEQYF
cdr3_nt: TGTGCCAGTAGTATGGTAAGGAGGCAGGGGGGCTACGAGCAGTACTTC

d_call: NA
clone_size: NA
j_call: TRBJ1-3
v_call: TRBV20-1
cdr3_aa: CSARRGIGGLSGNTIYF
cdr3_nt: TGCAGTGCTAGAAGGGGAATCGGGGGCCTCTCTGGAAACACCATATATTTT

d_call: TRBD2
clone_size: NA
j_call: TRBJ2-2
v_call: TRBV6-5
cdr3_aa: CASSYTGTRAGELFF
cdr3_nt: TGTGCCAGCAGTTACACCGGGACTAGAGCCGGGGAGCTGTTTTTT

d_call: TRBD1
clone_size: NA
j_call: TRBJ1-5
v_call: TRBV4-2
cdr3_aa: CAKRRAFSTGVCQPQHF
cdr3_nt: TGTGCCAAAAGGAGGGCGTTTTCGACAGGGGTATGCCAGCCCCAGCATTTT

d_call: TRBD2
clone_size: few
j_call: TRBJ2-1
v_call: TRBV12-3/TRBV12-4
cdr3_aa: CASSPPLAGEREQFF
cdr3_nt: TGTGCCAGCAGTCCCCCTCTAGCGGGAGAAAGGGAGCAGTTCTTC

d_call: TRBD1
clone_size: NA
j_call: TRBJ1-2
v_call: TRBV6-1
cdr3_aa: CASSAVPGQGGYGYTF
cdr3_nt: TGTGCCAGCAGTGCCGTACCGGGACAGGGAGGCTATGGCTACACCTTT

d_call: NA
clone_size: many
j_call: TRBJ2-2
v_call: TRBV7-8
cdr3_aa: CASSLEGGNTGELFF
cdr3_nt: TGTGCCAGCAGCTTAGAAGGCGGAAACACCGGGGAGCTGTTTTTT

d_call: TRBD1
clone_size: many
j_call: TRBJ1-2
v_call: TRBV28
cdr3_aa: CASSRDSGTEDGYTF
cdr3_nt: TGTGCCAGCAGCCGGGACAGCGGTACCGAAGATGGCTACACCTTC

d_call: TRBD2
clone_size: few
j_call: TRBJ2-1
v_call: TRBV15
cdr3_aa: CATRGGLGLHEQFF
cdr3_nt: TGTGCCACTAGGGGGGGACTAGGGTTACATGAGCAGTTCTTC

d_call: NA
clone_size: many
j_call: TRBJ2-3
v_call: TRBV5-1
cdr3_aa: CASSPRGADTQYF
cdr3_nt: TGCGCCAGCAGTCCCAGGGGAGCAGATACGCAGTATTTT

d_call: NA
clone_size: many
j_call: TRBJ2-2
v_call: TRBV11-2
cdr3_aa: CASSLVFGQGTGELFF
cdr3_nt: TGTGCCAGCAGCTTAGTCTTCGGTCAGGGTACCGGGGAGCTGTTTTTT

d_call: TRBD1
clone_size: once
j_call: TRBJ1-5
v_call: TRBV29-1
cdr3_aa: CSVREGTGAQPQHF
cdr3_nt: TGCAGCGTGCGAGAAGGGACAGGGGCTCAGCCCCAGCATTTT

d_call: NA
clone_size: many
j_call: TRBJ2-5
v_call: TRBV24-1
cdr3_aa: CATSDPTPKQETQYF
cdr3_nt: TGTGCCACCAGTGACCCTACTCCTAAACAAGAGACCCAGTACTTC

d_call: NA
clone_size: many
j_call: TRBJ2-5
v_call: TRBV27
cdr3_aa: CASSLREPGSGRETQYF
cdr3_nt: TGTGCCAGCAGTTTACGGGAACCAGGGTCTGGTAGGGAGACCCAGTACTTC

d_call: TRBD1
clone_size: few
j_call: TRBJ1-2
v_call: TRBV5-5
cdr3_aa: CASSLGQGVRGGYTF
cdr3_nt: TGTGCCAGCAGCTTGGGACAGGGGGTCCGGGGTGGCTACACCTTC

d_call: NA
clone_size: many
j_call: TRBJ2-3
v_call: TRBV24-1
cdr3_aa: CATSVSEGDTQYF
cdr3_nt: TGTGCCACCAGTGTGTCCGAGGGAGATACGCAGTATTTT

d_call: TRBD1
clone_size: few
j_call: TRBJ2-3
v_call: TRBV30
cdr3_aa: CAWSRTGITDTQYF
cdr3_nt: TGTGCCTGGAGTCGGACAGGGATCACAGATACGCAGTATTTT

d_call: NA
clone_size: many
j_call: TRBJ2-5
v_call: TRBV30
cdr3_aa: CAWSPGVLETQYF
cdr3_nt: TGTGCCTGGAGTCCGGGAGTGTTGGAGACCCAGTACTTC

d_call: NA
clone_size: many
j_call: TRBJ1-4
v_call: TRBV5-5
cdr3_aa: CASSPGQLINEKLFF
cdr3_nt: TGTGCCAGCAGCCCTGGACAGCTGATTAATGAAAAACTGTTTTTT

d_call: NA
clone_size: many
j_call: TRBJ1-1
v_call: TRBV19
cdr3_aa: CASSKTMNTEAFF
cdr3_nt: TGTGCCAGTAGTAAGACGATGAACACTGAAGCTTTCTTT

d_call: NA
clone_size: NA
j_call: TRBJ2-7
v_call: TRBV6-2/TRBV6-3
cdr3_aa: CASCRWVYEQYF
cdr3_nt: TGTGCCAGCTGCAGGTGGGTCTACGAGCAGTACTTC

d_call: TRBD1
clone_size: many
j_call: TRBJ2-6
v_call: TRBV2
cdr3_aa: CASILGTGMGSGANVLTF
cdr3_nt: TGTGCCAGCATCCTCGGGACAGGGATGGGCTCTGGGGCCAACGTCCTGACTTTC

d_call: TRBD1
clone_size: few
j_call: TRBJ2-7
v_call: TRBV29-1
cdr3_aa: CSVEEGQETYEQYF
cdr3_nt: TGCAGCGTTGAAGAAGGACAGGAGACTTACGAGCAGTACTTC

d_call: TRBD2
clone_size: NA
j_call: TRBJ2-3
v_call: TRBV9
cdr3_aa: CASSVAGTRESDTQYF
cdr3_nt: TGTGCCAGCAGCGTAGCGGGGACTAGGGAGTCAGATACGCAGTATTTT

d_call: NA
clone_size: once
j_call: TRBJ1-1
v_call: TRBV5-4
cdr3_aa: CARSLTGIGAFF
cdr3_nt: TGTGCCCGCAGCTTGACAGGCATAGGGGCTTTCTTT

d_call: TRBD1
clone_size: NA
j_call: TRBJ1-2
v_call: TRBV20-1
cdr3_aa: CSARPSGQGFYGYTF
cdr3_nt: TGCAGTGCTAGGCCCTCGGGACAGGGGTTCTATGGCTACACCTTC

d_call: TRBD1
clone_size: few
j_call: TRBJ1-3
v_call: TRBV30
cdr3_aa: CACKPGTGIDTIYF
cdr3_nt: TGTGCCTGCAAACCCGGGACAGGGATAGACACCATATATTTT

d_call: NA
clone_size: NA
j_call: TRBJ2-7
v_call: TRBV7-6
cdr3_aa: CASSLAIGERKDEQYF
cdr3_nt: TGTGCCAGCAGCTTAGCGATCGGGGAGAGAAAGGACGAGCAGTACTTC

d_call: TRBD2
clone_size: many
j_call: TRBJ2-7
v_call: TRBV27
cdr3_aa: CASSPSRGLLNEQYF
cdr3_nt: TGTGCCAGCAGTCCGAGCCGGGGACTACTCAACGAGCAGTACTTC

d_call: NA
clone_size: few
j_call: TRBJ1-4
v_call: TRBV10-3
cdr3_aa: CAISEAGIGEKLFF
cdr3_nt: TGTGCCATCAGTGAGGCAGGGATAGGGGAAAAACTGTTTTTT

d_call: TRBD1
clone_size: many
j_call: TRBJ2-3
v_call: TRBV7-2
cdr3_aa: CASSLLGQGVRADTQYF
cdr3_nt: TGTGCCAGCAGCCTCCTCGGGCAGGGGGTTAGGGCAGATACGCAGTATTTT

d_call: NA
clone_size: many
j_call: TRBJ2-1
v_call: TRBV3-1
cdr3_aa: CASSQVTPLAAYNEQFF
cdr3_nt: TGTGCCAGCAGCCAAGTGACCCCTCTAGCAGCCTACAATGAGCAGTTCTTC

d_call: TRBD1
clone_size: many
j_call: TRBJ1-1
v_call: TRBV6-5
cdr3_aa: CASSSQGQNTEAFF
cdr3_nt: TGTGCCAGCAGTTCACAGGGGCAGAACACTGAAGCTTTCTTT

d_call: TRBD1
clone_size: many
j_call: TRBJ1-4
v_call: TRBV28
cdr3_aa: CASSFEGQGNEKLFF
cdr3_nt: TGTGCCAGCAGTTTTGAGGGACAGGGGAATGAAAAACTGTTTTTT

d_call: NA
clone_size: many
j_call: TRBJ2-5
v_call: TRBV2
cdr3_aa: CASSWGWETQYF
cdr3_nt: TGTGCCAGCAGCTGGGGGTGGGAGACCCAGTACTTC